Sequencing of this T cell receptor (beta chain) was carried out in a study of tissue T cells after allogeneic stem cell transplantation. Details on this clone: Its antigen is unidentified.

The germline V gene encodes CDR1 SGHAT and CDR2 FQDESV (reference sequence). V was clipped by 3 bases and J by 6 bases, with 11 bases between them. CDR3 length: 13 residues. Study-wide findings and caveats: Anatomically similar tissues had similar TCR repertoires within each patient.

This research-autopsy study prospectively enrolled adult allogeneic hematopoietic cell transplant recipients with steroid-refractory graft-versus-host disease. The data were produced by immunoSEQ multiplex PCR, yet TCRdb's version contains in-frame clones alone and is incomplete. The sample shows around 4,000 clones, more than 70% of them seen only once. The material was esophageal tissue, obtained at autopsy. The sequence came from a male patient at least 60 years old with steroid-refractory graft-versus-host disease after an allogeneic stem cell transplant. Some of the T cells might come from the graft donor. The V call is TRBV11-1, the J call TRBJ1-1, with a weak D call TRBD1 (6 bases). CDR3 amino acids: CASSFTRGAEAFF. The CDR3, as DNA: TGTGCCAGCAGCTTCACCAGGGGCGCTGAAGCTTTCTTT.